This TCR beta chain was sequenced during a study of neurological immune-mediated disorders. The study, taken as a whole, reports: The study found no CDR3 amino acid sequences shared by expanded clones across subjects, suggesting private repertoires in all groups.

This clonotype was recorded many times. Antigen: not known. cDNA synthesis was performed by 5'RACE with 10-nucleotide random UMIs. The authors obtained over 200 million TCR-beta sequences from 15-18 subjects per sequencing run. TCRdb processed the 5' RACE reads anew with MiXCR; each CDR3 protein has one entry. This table holds 28,000 or so distinct CDR3 sequences, roughly 14% found once. Trimming left V 6 bases short and J 6 bases short, with 22 bases between. Germline V gene sequence: CDR1 MNHEY, CDR2 SVGEGT. The CDR3 consists of 16 residues. Volunteers from a blood bank in Maryland, USA, made up the healthy controls.

The sequencing input was PBMCs. This clonotype was obtained from an older man in good health. The chain joins TRBV6-2 or TRBV6-3 to TRBJ2-3; possibly TRBD2 for D (6 bases). Here the CDR3 DNA reads TGTGCCAGCAGCCGACCGGGACTTACAGCGGTGGATACGCAGTATTTT. It yields the protein CASSRPGLTAVDTQYF.